The entry that follows covers one TCR beta chain sequence. The source of the sample is a study of T cells expressing NK-cell markers. CDR3 size: 12 residues. CDR1 SGHTA and CDR2 FQGNSA come from the germline V gene. Synthesis of TCR beta cDNA relied on 5'RACE template switching carrying UMIs. TCRdb re-called the 5' RACE reads, yielding one record per CDR3 amino acid sequence without DNA. This table holds about 460,000 distinct CDR3 sequences. Sequencing was done on a sample of blood T cells: a sorted CD56 or NKG2C T cell subset, CD4+ or CD8+ T cells, or bulk PBMC T cells (not recorded which). J is TRBJ2-1 and V is TRBV7-2; as DNA is missing, the TRBD1 call by TCRdb cannot be tested. This sequence was found in a woman in her forties or fifties in good health. CDR3 sequence reads: CASSFTGAEQFF.